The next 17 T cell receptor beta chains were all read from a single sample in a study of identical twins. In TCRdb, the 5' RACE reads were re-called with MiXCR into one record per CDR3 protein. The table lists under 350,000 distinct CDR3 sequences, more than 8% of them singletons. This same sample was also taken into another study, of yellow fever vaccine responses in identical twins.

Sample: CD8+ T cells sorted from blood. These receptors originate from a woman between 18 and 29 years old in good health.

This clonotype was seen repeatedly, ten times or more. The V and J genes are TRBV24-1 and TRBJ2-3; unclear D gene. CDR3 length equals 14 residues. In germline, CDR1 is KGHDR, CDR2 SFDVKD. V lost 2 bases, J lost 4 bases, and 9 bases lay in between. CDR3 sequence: CATSDSDAPDTQYF. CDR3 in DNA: TGTGCCACCAGTGATTCTGATGCGCCAGATACGCAGTATTTT.

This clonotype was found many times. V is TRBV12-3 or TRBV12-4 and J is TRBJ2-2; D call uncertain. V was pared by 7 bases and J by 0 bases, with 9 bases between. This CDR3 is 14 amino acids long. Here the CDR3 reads CASNPTANTGELFF. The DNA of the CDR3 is TGTGCCAGCAACCCTACAGCGAACACCGGGGAGCTGTTTTTT.

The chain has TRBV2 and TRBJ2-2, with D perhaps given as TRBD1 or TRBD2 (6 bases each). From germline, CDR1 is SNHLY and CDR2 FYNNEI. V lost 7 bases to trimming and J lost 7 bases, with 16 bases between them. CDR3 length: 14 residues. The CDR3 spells CASIPGAGIGELFF. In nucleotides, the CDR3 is TGTGCCAGCATCCCAGGGGCGGGGATCGGGGAGCTGTTTTTT.

The CDR3 is CASSLDRAGGVYEQYF. The DNA of the CDR3 is TGTGCCAGCAGCTTAGATCGGGCGGGAGGGGTCTACGAGCAGTACTTC. This rearrangement joins TRBV11-2 to TRBJ2-7, with 9 bases lining up with TRBD2. V lost 0 bases and J lost 3; bases outside the gene matches: 6. The CDR3 has 16 residues. CDR1 and CDR2 from the germline V gene are SGHAT and FQNNGV.

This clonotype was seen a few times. For the CDR3, the DNA is TGTGCCAGCAGCCGACGGGCAGAGACCCAGTACTTC. Its translation is CASSRRAETQYF. This rearrangement joins TRBV12-3 or TRBV12-4 to TRBJ2-5; unclear D gene. Deletions cut 6 bases from V and 4 bases from J, with 9 bases between. This CDR3 spans 12 amino acids.

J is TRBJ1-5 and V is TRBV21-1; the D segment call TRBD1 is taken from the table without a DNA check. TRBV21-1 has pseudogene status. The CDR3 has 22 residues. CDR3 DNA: TGTGCCAGCAGCAAATGGGACCTGTTTCGAGGACAGGGGCGCTCCAGCAATCAGCCCCAGCATTTT. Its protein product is CASSKWDLFRGQGRSSNQPQHF.

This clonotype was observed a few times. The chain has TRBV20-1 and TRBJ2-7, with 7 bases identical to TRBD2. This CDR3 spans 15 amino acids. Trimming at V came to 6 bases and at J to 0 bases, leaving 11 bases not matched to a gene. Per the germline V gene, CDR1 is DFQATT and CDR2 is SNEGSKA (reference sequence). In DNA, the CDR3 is TGCAGTGCCCGAATTACTAGCGAGATCTCCTACGAGCAGTACTTC. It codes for CSARITSEISYEQYF.

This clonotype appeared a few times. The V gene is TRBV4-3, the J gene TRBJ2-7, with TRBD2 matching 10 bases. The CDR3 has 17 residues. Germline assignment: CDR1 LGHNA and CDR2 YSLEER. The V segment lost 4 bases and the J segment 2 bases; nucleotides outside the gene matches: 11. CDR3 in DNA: TGCGCCAGCAGCCCCGGGCCCCGGACTAGCGGAGCCTACGAGCAGTACTTC. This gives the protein CASSPGPRTSGAYEQYF.

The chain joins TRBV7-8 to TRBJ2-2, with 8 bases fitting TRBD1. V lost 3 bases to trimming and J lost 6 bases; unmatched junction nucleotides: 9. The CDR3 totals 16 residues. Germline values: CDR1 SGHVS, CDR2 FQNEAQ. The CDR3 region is CASSFRDRLLSGELFF. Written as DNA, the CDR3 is TGTGCCAGCAGCTTCCGGGACAGGCTTTTATCCGGGGAGCTGTTTTTT.

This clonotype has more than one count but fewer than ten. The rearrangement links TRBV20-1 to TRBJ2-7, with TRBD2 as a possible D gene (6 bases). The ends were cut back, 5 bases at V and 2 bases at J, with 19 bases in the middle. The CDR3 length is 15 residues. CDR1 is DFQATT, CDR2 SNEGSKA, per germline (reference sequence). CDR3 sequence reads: CSAGPYAGTPYEQYF. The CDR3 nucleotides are TGCAGTGCTGGGCCCTATGCGGGGACCCCCTACGAGCAGTACTTC.

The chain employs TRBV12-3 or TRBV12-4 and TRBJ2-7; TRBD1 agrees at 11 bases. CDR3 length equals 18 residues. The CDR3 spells CTFSLAPRTGGRNYEQYF. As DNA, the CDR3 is TGTACCTTCAGTTTAGCGCCTAGGACAGGGGGCCGGAACTACGAGCAGTACTTC.

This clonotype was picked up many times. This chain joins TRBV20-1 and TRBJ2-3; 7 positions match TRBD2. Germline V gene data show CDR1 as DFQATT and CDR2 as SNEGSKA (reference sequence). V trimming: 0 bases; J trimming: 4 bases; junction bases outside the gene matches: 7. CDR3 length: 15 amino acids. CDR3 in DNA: TGCAGTGCTAGAGACGACCCGACTAGCCCAGATACGCAGTATTTT. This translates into CSARDDPTSPDTQYF.

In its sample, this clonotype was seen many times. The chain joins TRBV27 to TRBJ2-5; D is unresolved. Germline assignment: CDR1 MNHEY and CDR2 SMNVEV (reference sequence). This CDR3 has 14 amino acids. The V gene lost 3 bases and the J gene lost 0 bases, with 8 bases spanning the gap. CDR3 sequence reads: CASSFLDNQETQYF. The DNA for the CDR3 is TGTGCCAGCAGTTTCCTTGACAACCAAGAGACCCAGTACTTC.

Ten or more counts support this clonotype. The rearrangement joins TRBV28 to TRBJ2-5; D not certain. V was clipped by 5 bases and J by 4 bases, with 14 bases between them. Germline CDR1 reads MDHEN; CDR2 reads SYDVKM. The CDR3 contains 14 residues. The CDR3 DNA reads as TGTGCCAGCAGTCTAACGGGTATTCTAGAGACCCAGTACTTC. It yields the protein CASSLTGILETQYF.

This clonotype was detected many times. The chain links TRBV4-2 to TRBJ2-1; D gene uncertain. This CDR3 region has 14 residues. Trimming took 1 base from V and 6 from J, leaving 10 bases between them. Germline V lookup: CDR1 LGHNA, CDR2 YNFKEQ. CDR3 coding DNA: TGTGCCAGCAGCCAAGTGGAACGCCTCAATGAGCAGTTCTTC. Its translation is CASSQVERLNEQFF.

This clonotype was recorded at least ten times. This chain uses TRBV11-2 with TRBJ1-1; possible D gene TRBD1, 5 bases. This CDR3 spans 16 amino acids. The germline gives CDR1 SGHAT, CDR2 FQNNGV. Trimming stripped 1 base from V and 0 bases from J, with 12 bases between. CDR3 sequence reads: CASSLGGRELNTEAFF. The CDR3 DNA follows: TGTGCCAGCAGCTTAGGGGGACGGGAGCTGAACACTGAAGCTTTCTTT.

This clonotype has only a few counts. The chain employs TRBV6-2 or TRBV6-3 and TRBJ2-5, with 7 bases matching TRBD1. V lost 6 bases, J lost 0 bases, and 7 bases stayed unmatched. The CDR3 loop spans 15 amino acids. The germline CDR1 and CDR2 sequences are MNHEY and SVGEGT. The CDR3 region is CASRSGTAYQETQYF. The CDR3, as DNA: TGTGCCAGCAGATCCGGGACAGCGTACCAAGAGACCCAGTACTTC.